This record looks at one T cell receptor (beta chain) sequence and its context. This sample is part of a study of blood T cell repertoires in COVID-19. Looking at the study overall: The United States, Italy and Spain provided the acute and convalescent COVID-19 samples. T cells, B-cell-depleted T cells, or PBMCs provided the cDNA or gDNA that served as material.

Germline V lookup: CDR1 KGHSH, CDR2 LQKENI. The CDR3 has 11 amino acids. Trimming stripped 3 bases from V and 8 bases from J, with 5 bases between. TCRdb's table, derived via immunoSEQ multiplex PCR, lists solely in-frame clones and lacks some. The sample contains about 200,000 clones, 70% to 90% of which appear only once. The chain links TRBV18 to TRBJ2-4; D uncertain. Sequenced sample: peripheral blood. This receptor was obtained from a woman aged 80 or over with acute or convalescent COVID-19. The CDR3 region is CASSPGDIQYF. CDR3 coding DNA: TGTGCCAGCTCACCGGGCGACATTCAGTACTTC.